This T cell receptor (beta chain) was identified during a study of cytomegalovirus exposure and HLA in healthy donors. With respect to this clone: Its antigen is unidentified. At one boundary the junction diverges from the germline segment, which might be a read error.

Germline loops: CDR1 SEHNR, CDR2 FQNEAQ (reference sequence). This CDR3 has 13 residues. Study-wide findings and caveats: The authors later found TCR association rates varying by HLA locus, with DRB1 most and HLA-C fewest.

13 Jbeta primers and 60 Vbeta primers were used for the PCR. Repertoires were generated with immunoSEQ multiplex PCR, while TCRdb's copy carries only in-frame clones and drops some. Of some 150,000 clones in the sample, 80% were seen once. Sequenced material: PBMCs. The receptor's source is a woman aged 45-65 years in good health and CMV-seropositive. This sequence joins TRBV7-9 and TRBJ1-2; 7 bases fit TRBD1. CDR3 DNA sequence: TGTTCCAGCAGCTTGATCCAGGGGGAAGGCTACACCTTC. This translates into CSSSLIQGEGYTF.